This is a list of T cell receptor beta chains from one sample in a study of CD8+ T cells in alopecia areata. The repertoire was sequenced with immunoSEQ multiplex PCR; TCRdb's copy has only in-frame clones and lacks some. The profile covers 150,000 to 200,000 clones, with around three fifths appearing a single time and approximately 0.97% taken by the ten largest. The starting material was CD4+ T cells sorted from blood, obtained at week 24, from a patient treated with tofacitinib. These receptors originate from a human donor with alopecia areata. Both conserved end residues are part of each CDR3. The D gene is left open where the match is weak. Not all rows give a size; the values are once, few, many and, for expanded clones, a class.

D,size,J,V,DNA,CDR3
TRBD1,NA,TRBJ2-2,TRBV30,TGTGCCTGGAGCACGGGACAGGGGAACACCGGGGAGCTGTTTTTT,CAWSTGQGNTGELFF
NA,NA,TRBJ2-5,TRBV29-1,TGCAGCGTTGAACACAAACAAGAGACCCAGTACTTC,CSVEHKQETQYF
TRBD1,NA,TRBJ1-5,TRBV10-3,TGTGCCATCAGTCGGCAGGGGGCAACTCAGCCCCAGCATTTT,CAISRQGATQPQHF
NA,NA,TRBJ1-2,TRBV30,TGTGCCTGCATCAACAGGGTTGGCTACACCTTC,CACINRVGYTF
NA,NA,TRBJ1-1,TRBV29-1,TGCAGCGCCGGTGGGACGGTTAACACTGAAGCTTTCTTT,CSAGGTVNTEAFF
TRBD1,NA,TRBJ1-1,TRBV10-3,TGTGCCATCAGTGAGAATCCGGGACAGGAAGGGGCTGAAGCTTTCTTT,CAISENPGQEGAEAFF
NA,few,TRBJ1-1,TRBV25-1,TGTGCCAGCACTACGGTGGGCACTGAAGCTTTCTTT,CASTTVGTEAFF
NA,NA,TRBJ1-5,TRBV4-3,TGCGCCAGCAGCCGGAATGGGGACAAAAATCAGCCCCAGCATTTT,CASSRNGDKNQPQHF
NA,NA,TRBJ2-2,TRBV4-3,TGCGCCAGCAGCCAAGATTCACCGGGCGGTGGGGAGCTGTTTTTT,CASSQDSPGGGELFF
NA,many,TRBJ2-4,TRBV5-6,TGTGCCAGCAGCTTGGCTTCAGGGGTTGACATTCAGTACTTC,CASSLASGVDIQYF
NA,few,TRBJ1-1,TRBV25-1,TGTGCCAGCAGCCACCCGGAGGGTCTGGGTGAAGCTTTCTTT,CASSHPEGLGEAFF
NA,NA,TRBJ1-6,TRBV27,TGTGCCAGCAGTATCGGGGGCCTGGGATCACCCCTCCACTTT,CASSIGGLGSPLHF
NA,NA,TRBJ1-4,TRBV9,TGTGCCAGCAGCGAGACAGGAGGTAATGAAAAACTGTTTTTT,CASSETGGNEKLFF
TRBD1,NA,TRBJ1-1,TRBV5-6,TGTGCCAGCAGCCTGGACAGGACGGGAGCTTTCTTT,CASSLDRTGAFF
NA,few,TRBJ1-2,TRBV25-1,TGTGCCAGCAGTGAGGACGGTTGGGGCTACACCTTC,CASSEDGWGYTF
TRBD2,NA,TRBJ2-3,TRBV2,TGTGCCAGCAGACTAGCGGGGGGAAGCACAGATACGCAGTATTTT,CASRLAGGSTDTQYF
NA,NA,TRBJ1-2,TRBV19,TGTGCCAGTACCACGAATAGGGATGGCTACACCTTC,CASTTNRDGYTF
NA,once,TRBJ2-2,TRBV5-1,TGCGCCAGCAGATACGACACCGGGGAGCTGTTTTTT,CASRYDTGELFF
NA,NA,TRBJ2-5,TRBV18,TGTGCCAGCACCGATACAGGGAAAGAGACCCAGTACTTC,CASTDTGKETQYF
NA,NA,TRBJ1-1,TRBV29-1,TGCGCGGGGGATGACGGGGCTTTCTTT,CAGDDGAFF
NA,NA,TRBJ2-7,TRBV2,TGTGCCAGCAGTGTGTCCAGGGTCACCTACGAGCAGTACTTC,CASSVSRVTYEQYF
NA,NA,TRBJ1-5,TRBV27,TGTGCCAGCAGTGATCGGTTGTTTGGCAATCAGCCCCAGCATTTT,CASSDRLFGNQPQHF
NA,once,TRBJ2-7,TRBV5-1,TGCGCCAGCAGCTTGGACTCAGACAGGTTTCAGTACGAGCAGTACTTC,CASSLDSDRFQYEQYF
NA,NA,TRBJ1-6,TRBV30,TGTGCCTGGAGTGTTGGCGTCGAGAATTCACCCCTCCACTTT,CAWSVGVENSPLHF
TRBD1,NA,TRBJ1-2,TRBV7-2,TGTGCCAGCAGCAGGGGAGGGCAGGGGGGTCATGGCTACACCTTC,CASSRGGQGGHGYTF
NA,NA,TRBJ1-5,TRBV2,TGTGCCAGCAGTTGGGCAGCCAACAATCAGCCCCAGCATTTT,CASSWAANNQPQHF
TRBD1,NA,TRBJ1-6,TRBV5-1,TGCGCCAGCAGCTTGGCTGGGACAGAGACTTCACCCCTCCACTTT,CASSLAGTETSPLHF
NA,NA,TRBJ2-3,TRBV4-3,TGCGCCAGCAGCCAAGATGGTGGCACAGATACGCAGTATTTT,CASSQDGGTDTQYF
NA,few,TRBJ2-1,TRBV18,TGTGCCAGCTCACCACCAGCGACAAATAGTGGGCAGTTCTTC,CASSPPATNSGQFF